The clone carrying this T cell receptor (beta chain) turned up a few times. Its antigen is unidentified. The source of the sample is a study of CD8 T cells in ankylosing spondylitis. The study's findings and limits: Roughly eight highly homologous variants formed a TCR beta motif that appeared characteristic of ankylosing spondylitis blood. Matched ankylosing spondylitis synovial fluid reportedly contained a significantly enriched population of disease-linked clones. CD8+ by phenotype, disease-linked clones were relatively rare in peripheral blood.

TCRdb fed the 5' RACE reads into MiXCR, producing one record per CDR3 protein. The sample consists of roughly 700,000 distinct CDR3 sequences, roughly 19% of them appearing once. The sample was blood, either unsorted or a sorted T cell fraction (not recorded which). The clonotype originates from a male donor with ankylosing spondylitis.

The CDR3 coding sequence is TGTGCCAGCAGTTTAGCGGGACTAGCGGGAGGACGTCGGCCCAAGGACGAGCAGTACTTC. Its protein product is CASSLAGLAGGRRPKDEQYF. The V gene is TRBV12-3 or TRBV12-4, the J gene TRBJ2-7, with 15 bases identical to TRBD2. Trimming at V came to 0 bases and at J to 5 bases, leaving 14 bases not matched to a gene. This CDR3 comprises 20 residues.